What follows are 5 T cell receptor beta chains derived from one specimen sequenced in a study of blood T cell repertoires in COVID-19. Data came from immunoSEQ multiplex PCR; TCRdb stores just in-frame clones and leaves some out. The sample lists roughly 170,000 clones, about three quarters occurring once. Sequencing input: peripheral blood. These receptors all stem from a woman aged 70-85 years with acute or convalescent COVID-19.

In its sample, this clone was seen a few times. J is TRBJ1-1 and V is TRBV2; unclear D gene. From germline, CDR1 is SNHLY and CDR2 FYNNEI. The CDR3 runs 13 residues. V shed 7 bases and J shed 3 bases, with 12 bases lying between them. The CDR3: CASTPVRDTEAFF. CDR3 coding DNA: TGTGCCAGCACCCCGGTCCGGGACACTGAAGCTTTCTTT.

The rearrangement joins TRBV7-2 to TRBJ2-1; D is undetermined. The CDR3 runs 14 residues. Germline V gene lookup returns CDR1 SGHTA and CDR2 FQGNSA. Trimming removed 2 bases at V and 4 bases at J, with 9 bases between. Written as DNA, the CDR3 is TGTGCCAGCAGCTTATCGGCGGATTACAATGAGCAGTTCTTC. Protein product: CASSLSADYNEQFF.

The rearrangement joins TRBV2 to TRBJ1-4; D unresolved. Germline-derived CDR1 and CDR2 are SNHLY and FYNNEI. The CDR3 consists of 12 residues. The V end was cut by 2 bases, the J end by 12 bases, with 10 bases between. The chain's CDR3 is CASSELGRELFF. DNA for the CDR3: TGTGCCAGCAGTGAACTCGGGCGGGAACTGTTTTTT.

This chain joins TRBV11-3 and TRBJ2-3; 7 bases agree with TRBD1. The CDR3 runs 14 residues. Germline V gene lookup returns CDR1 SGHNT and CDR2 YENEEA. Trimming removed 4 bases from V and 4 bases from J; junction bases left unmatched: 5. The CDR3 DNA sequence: TGTGCCAGCAGCTCCCGACAGGGACCAGATACGCAGTATTTT. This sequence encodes CASSSRQGPDTQYF.

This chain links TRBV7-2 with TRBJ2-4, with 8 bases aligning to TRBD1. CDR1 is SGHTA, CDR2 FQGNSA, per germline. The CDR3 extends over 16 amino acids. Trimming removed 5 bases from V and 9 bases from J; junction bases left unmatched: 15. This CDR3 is CASSITPTGGKGIQYF. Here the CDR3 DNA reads TGTGCCAGCAGCATTACTCCAACAGGGGGAAAGGGCATTCAGTACTTC.